This TCR beta chain was found in a study of CD8+ T cells in alopecia areata. RNA was isolated and reverse transcribed to cDNA, the sequencing template. Data came from immunoSEQ multiplex PCR; TCRdb stores just in-frame clones and leaves some out. The sample has roughly 150,000 clones; 45% to 60% are singletons. Study-wide results and caveats: The study found TCR sharing across patients less clear than in mice, possibly for HLA reasons. Affected scalp, especially in alopecia totalis/universalis, had a higher clonality than normal scalp did. Scalp data also include sequences from resident alphabeta T cells of normal skin.

Germline lookup yields CDR1 MNHNS and CDR2 SASEGT. This CDR3 is built from 13 residues. The V and J ends lost 6 bases and 4 bases, in that order; junction bases with no gene match: 0. A note on this clone: What it binds is unknown.

The gene calls are TRBV6-1 and TRBJ2-1; TRBD1 aligns across 10 bases. This TCR came from a human donor in good health. Material: CD4+ T cells sorted from blood. CDR3 protein: CASRGQGYNEQFF. CDR3 coding DNA: TGTGCCAGCAGGGGACAGGGGTACAATGAGCAGTTCTTC.